Listed below are T cell receptor beta chains from one sample, sequenced in a study of cytomegalovirus exposure and HLA in healthy donors. Profiled with immunoSEQ multiplex PCR; TCRdb holds only in-frame clones, not every one. The sample lists some 110,000 clones; around 85% were seen once. The material sequenced was PBMCs. The origin of the receptors is a man aged 25 to 45 in good health and CMV-seropositive. Both conserved end residues are trimmed from each CDR3. D genes are given only for firm matches.

v_call,d_call,j_call,cdr3_aa
TRBV19,.,TRBJ2-7,ASSMRGQNYEQY
TRBV5-1,.,TRBJ2-5,ASSRGTDQETQY
TRBV4-1,TRBD1,TRBJ1-4,ASSLPQGVGTNEKLF
TRBV5-6,TRBD2,TRBJ2-5,ASSPPGAGGRETQY
TRBV5-4,TRBD1,TRBJ2-5,ASSQGAETQY
TRBV5-1,TRBD1,TRBJ1-1,ASSLGDRDTEAF
TRBV5-5,.,TRBJ2-7,ASSFSQGSYEQY
TRBV7-9,.,TRBJ1-4,ASSDSTTNEKLF
TRBV7-8,TRBD2,TRBJ2-7,ASSLSVAGGNYEQY
TRBV28,.,TRBJ1-1,ASSLGGSVATEAF
TRBV5-4,.,TRBJ1-1,ASSPRGGSTEAF
TRBV6-1,TRBD2,TRBJ2-5,ASSEGSGGQTQY
TRBV10-1,TRBD1,TRBJ1-2,ASRGDRGPGYT
TRBV5-1,.,TRBJ1-1,ASLRSWLDTEAF
TRBV5-1,TRBD1,TRBJ2-5,ASSFRQGIQETQY
TRBV4-2,TRBD1,TRBJ1-6,ASSQVTGGNNSPLH
TRBV29-1,TRBD1,TRBJ2-7,SAAGQGANEQY
TRBV10-1,TRBD1,TRBJ1-1,AGPDRGPRNTEAF
TRBV10-1,.,TRBJ2-3,ASSEAGAYTDTQY
TRBV4-1,TRBD1,TRBJ1-3,ASSQQQQGFSGNTIY
TRBV19,.,TRBJ2-7,ASSPAGKGYEQY
TRBV11-2,.,TRBJ1-2,ASSLVQGYGYT
TRBV4-3,.,TRBJ1-4,ASSQGTDEKLF
TRBV2,TRBD1,TRBJ1-2,ASSEGNRGPYGYT
TRBV6-5,.,TRBJ2-1,ASRFTAGLHDEQF
TRBV5-1,TRBD1,TRBJ2-5,ASSPGQMYQETQY
TRBV19,.,TRBJ1-5,ASRGSYSNQPQH
TRBV28,TRBD1,TRBJ2-5,ASSPPGQGGTQY
TRBV10-3,TRBD1,TRBJ2-7,AISESNRGLEQY
TRBV30,TRBD2,TRBJ2-1,AWREEGRAYNEQF
TRBV6-1,.,TRBJ2-6,ASSVRRVFSSGANVLT
TRBV7-8,TRBD1,TRBJ1-6,ASSPDRGPLH
TRBV4-2,.,TRBJ1-2,ASSQELGAFRGYT
TRBV5-1,.,TRBJ2-1,ASSSGSSSYNEQF